This entry lists 8 T cell receptor beta chains sequenced from one sample in a study of T cells expressing NK-cell markers. With the 5' RACE reads reprocessed, TCRdb shows one record per CDR3 protein and no DNA. With 350,000 to 400,000 distinct CDR3 sequences in the sample, the ten largest clones hold about 11%. Sequencing was carried out using blood T cells: a sorted CD56 or NKG2C T cell subset, CD4+ or CD8+ T cells, or bulk PBMC T cells (not recorded which). Receptors originate from a woman between 50 and 59 years old in good health.

The chain has TRBV30 and TRBJ2-4; the D gene TCRdb calls, TRBD1, cannot be checked with no DNA. The CDR3 totals 12 residues. Germline CDR1 is GTSNPN and CDR2 is SVGIG (reference sequence). This CDR3 is CAWNTGLNIQYF.

J is TRBJ2-5 and V is TRBV7-2. Germline V CDR1 and CDR2: SGHTA, FQGNSA. There are 17 residues in the CDR3. CDR3 in amino acids: CASSSSTRSSYQETQYF.

V and J are TRBV24-1 and TRBJ1-3; the TCRdb call, TRBD1, lacks DNA for checking. The CDR3 totals 14 residues. Germline lookup yields CDR1 KGHDR and CDR2 SFDVKD. This chain's CDR3 is CATSDGGQRNTIYF.

The chain joins TRBV7-2 to TRBJ1-5; the D call from TCRdb, TRBD1, cannot be confirmed without DNA. CDR1 and CDR2 (germline): SGHTA, FQGNSA. The CDR3 length is 14 residues. CDR3: CASSSQGPNQPQHF. The variable domain in full, with the rest retrieved from reference TRBV7-2 and TRBJ1-5, is GAGVSQSPSNKVTEKGKDVELRCDPISGHTALYWYRQSLGQGLEFLIYFQGNSAPDKSGLPSDRFSAERTGGSVSTLTIQRTQQEDSAVYLCASSSQGPNQPQHFGDGTRLSIL.

The chain has TRBV10-1 and TRBJ2-3. The CDR3 length is 13 residues. Germline CDR1 is WNHNN and CDR2 is SYGVQD (reference sequence). The CDR3 region is CASSSIPTDTQYF.

The chain couples TRBV7-2 to TRBJ2-1; there is no DNA to check the TCRdb D call of TRBD1. The CDR3 spans 16 residues. Germline assignment: CDR1 SGHTA and CDR2 FQGNSA. CDR3 sequence reads: CASSTPWGRGGNEQFF.

The chain recombines TRBV29-1 with TRBJ1-4; TCRdb proposes TRBD1, but this gene call is untestable without DNA. The CDR3 is made up of 14 amino acids. Germline V lookup: CDR1 SQVTM, CDR2 ANQGSEA. The CDR3 region is CSVEVQGVYEKLFF.

The CDR3 sequence: CATAWTGTGNEQFF. The rearrangement joins TRBV24-1 to TRBJ2-1; TCRdb designates TRBD1, a call that cannot be tested without DNA. CDR1 and CDR2 from the germline V gene are KGHDR and SFDVKD. The CDR3 runs to 14 residues.